This T cell receptor beta chain is drawn from a study of T cell responses to AZD1222 COVID-19 vaccine. Concerning this clone itself: Antigen unknown.

Study conclusions and caveats: CD4 TCRs covered the whole spike, strongest at regions 160-218 and 743-854. Nearly half of spike-specific TCRs reportedly target variant regions that are unmutated in the B.1.351 and B.1.1.7 variants. White British donors predominated, females outnumbered males, and clonal diversity was possibly underestimated.

Profiled with immunoSEQ multiplex PCR; TCRdb holds only in-frame clones, not every one. The sample consists of 98,000 or so clones, about 94% of them appearing once. The CDR3 runs 16 residues. V was pared by 3 bases and J by 7 bases, with 11 bases of the junction left unmatched. Germline V gene data show CDR1 as MDHEN and CDR2 as SYDVKM. Specimen: peripheral blood, collected on day 0 of AZD1222 vaccination. This chain joins TRBV28 and TRBJ2-5; 10 bases match TRBD2. The source of this sequence is an adult in good health. In DNA form, the CDR3 reads TGTGCCAGCAGTTTTGGAGCTAGCGGGAGTCTAGGGACCCAGTACTTC. It specifies CASSFGASGSLGTQYF.